A selection of T cell receptor beta chains follows, all from one sample in a study of T cell changes during pregnancy in multiple sclerosis. Sequencing was performed with immunoSEQ multiplex PCR; in TCRdb, only in-frame clones are kept and a portion is missing. The repertoire includes just over 50,000 clones, 92% of them detected once, and approximately 0.5% sits in the top ten. Sequencing was performed on CD4+ T cells from peripheral blood mononuclear cells, taken after pregnancy. Receptors were obtained from a female donor with multiple sclerosis, enrolled in a pregnancy study. Each CDR3 is given with its conserved first and last residue. Each record gives: CDR3 length, clone size, V gene, J gene, D gene, CDR3 protein, CDR3 DNA. The D gene is left open where the match is weak. Where a row states a size, it is once, few, many or the class of an expanded clone; other rows omit it.

16	.	TRBV2	TRBJ2-3	.	CASSEASRLRRDTQYF	TGTGCCAGCAGTGAAGCGTCCAGACTCAGGAGGGATACGCAGTATTTT
15	.	TRBV29-1	TRBJ1-1	TRBD1	CSAARDRGFDTEAFF	TGCAGCGCCGCTCGGGACAGGGGTTTTGACACTGAAGCTTTCTTT
15	.	TRBV4-2	TRBJ1-1	TRBD1	CASSQATGGGTEAFF	TGTGCCAGCAGCCAAGCAACAGGGGGAGGTACTGAAGCTTTCTTT
16	.	TRBV10-1	TRBJ1-1	TRBD1	CASSESDRGQRPEAFF	TGCGCCAGCAGTGAATCCGACAGGGGGCAGAGGCCTGAAGCTTTCTTT
19	.	TRBV21-1	TRBJ1-5	.	CASSKGVGPGETSNQPQHF	TGTGCCAGCAGCAAAGGAGTAGGACCAGGGGAGACTAGCAATCAGCCCCAGCATTTT
16	.	TRBV7-2	TRBJ2-1	TRBD1	CASSARDRGSYNEQFF	TGTGCCAGCAGCGCCCGGGACAGGGGCTCCTACAATGAGCAGTTCTTC
16	.	TRBV9	TRBJ1-2	TRBD1	CASSLPGQGGFYGYTF	TGTGCCAGCAGCCTCCCCGGACAGGGCGGGTTTTATGGCTACACCTTC
15	.	TRBV7-9	TRBJ1-4	.	CASRSTGHTNEKLFF	TGTGCCAGCAGATCTACAGGGCACACTAATGAAAAACTGTTTTTT
18	.	TRBV28	TRBJ2-1	.	CASSLFLRRGPSYNEQFF	TGTGCCAGCAGTTTATTTCTCCGCAGGGGACCCTCCTACAATGAGCAGTTCTTC
14	.	TRBV7-2	TRBJ2-2	.	CASRISPNTGELFF	TGTGCCAGCAGAATCTCTCCGAACACCGGGGAGCTGTTTTTT
15	once	TRBV15	TRBJ2-5	TRBD1	CATSSSRDRGETQYF	TGTGCCACCAGCAGCTCCCGGGACAGGGGTGAGACCCAGTACTTC
14	.	TRBV7-9	TRBJ1-5	.	CASSPDKSNQPQHF	TGTGCCAGCAGCCCGGACAAAAGCAATCAGCCCCAGCATTTT
18	.	TRBV5-1	TRBJ2-1	.	CASSWPDATGVPYNEQFF	TGCGCCAGCAGCTGGCCGGATGCGACGGGAGTACCCTACAATGAGCAGTTCTTC
15	.	TRBV5-4	TRBJ1-1	.	CASSLGQLVNTEAFF	TGTGCCAGCAGCTTGGGACAGCTCGTGAACACTGAAGCTTTCTTT
14	.	TRBV2	TRBJ2-1	TRBD2	CASVKLAIYNEQFF	TGTGCCAGCGTTAAACTAGCGATATACAATGAGCAGTTCTTC
14	.	TRBV5-6	TRBJ2-1	TRBD2	CASSLRGRENEQFF	TGTGCCAGCAGCTTACGCGGGAGGGAAAATGAGCAGTTCTTC
14	.	TRBV5-1	TRBJ2-2	.	CASSLQGGAGELFF	TGCGCCAGCAGCTTGCAGGGAGGAGCCGGGGAGCTGTTTTTT
15	.	TRBV29-1	TRBJ1-2	TRBD1	CSVEDRGTGGVGYTF	TGCAGCGTTGAAGATCGAGGGACAGGGGGCGTGGGCTACACCTTC
13	.	TRBV12-5	TRBJ1-1	TRBD1	CASRRDRITEAFF	TGTGCTAGCCGGCGGGACAGAATCACTGAAGCTTTCTTT
12	.	TRBV29-1	TRBJ1-2	.	CSVQTGTYGYTF	TGCAGCGTCCAAACAGGGACCTATGGCTACACCTTC